Listed below are T cell receptor beta chains from one sample, sequenced in a study of radiotherapy plus CTLA-4 blockade in lung cancer. TCRdb keeps only in-frame clones here, not all; method: immunoSEQ multiplex PCR. The repertoire has about 80,000 clones, under 80% of them found once; the top ten carry roughly 22%. The material was peripheral blood, obtained from a patient treated with radiotherapy plus ipilimumab. The receptors shown here come from a human donor with non-small cell lung cancer whose response to radiotherapy plus ipilimumab could not be evaluated. Some clones in this sample may be carry-over from other donors' samples. Both conserved end residues are part of each CDR3. The D gene is left open where the match is weak. Clone size, where shown, is once, few, many, or a class for clones that have expanded.

CASSRTPGGGVETQYF,TGCGCCAGCAGCAGAACCCCGGGGGGCGGGGTGGAGACCCAGTACTTC,-,-,TRBJ2-5,TRBV5-1
CASSFGFNWNTGELFF,TGCGCCAGCAGCTTCGGTTTCAACTGGAACACCGGGGAGCTGTTTTTT,-,-,TRBJ2-2,TRBV5-1
CASSLQGRNTGELFF,TGTGCCAGCAGCTTACAGGGGCGGAACACCGGGGAGCTGTTTTTT,-,-,TRBJ2-2,TRBV11-1
CASSNPDRATEAFF,TGTGCCAGTAGTAACCCGGACAGGGCTACTGAAGCTTTCTTT,TRBD1,-,TRBJ1-1,TRBV19
CSAPRADTQYF,TGCAGTGCTCCCCGGGCAGATACGCAGTATTTT,-,-,TRBJ2-3,TRBV20-1
CASSLARGVSPLHF,TGTGCCAGCAGCTTGGCAAGGGGCGTTTCACCCCTCCACTTT,-,few,TRBJ1-6,TRBV5-4
CASSHSRDSISGANVLTF,TGTGCCAGCAGCCATTCCCGGGACAGTATCTCTGGGGCCAACGTCCTGACTTTC,TRBD1,-,TRBJ2-6,TRBV14
CASSIELSSGNTIYF,TGTGCCAGTAGTATAGAGCTAAGCTCTGGAAACACCATATATTTT,-,-,TRBJ1-3,TRBV19
CASSGPLGQLAKNIQYF,TGTGCCAGCAGCGGCCCCCTAGGACAGCTAGCCAAAAACATTCAGTACTTC,-,-,TRBJ2-4,TRBV9
CASSRQDRSNQPQHF,TGTGCCAGCAGCCGTCAGGACAGATCCAATCAGCCCCAGCATTTT,-,-,TRBJ1-5,TRBV5-6
CASSLRGGYGYTF,TGTGCCAGCAGCCTCCGGGGGGGCTATGGCTACACCTTC,-,-,TRBJ1-2,TRBV6-1
CASSYSYGGNQPQHF,TGTGCCAGCAGCTACAGCTACGGGGGCAATCAGCCCCAGCATTTT,-,-,TRBJ1-5,TRBV6-5
CASSPRLAGGHLSSYNEQFF,TGTGCCAGCAGTCCCCGACTAGCGGGGGGGCACCTCAGCTCCTATAATGAGCAGTTCTTC,TRBD2,-,TRBJ2-1,TRBV27
CASSSGQGAGTEAFF,TGTGCCAGCAGCTCCGGACAGGGGGCAGGCACTGAAGCTTTCTTT,TRBD1,few,TRBJ1-1,TRBV9
CASSKALRECYEQYF,TGTGCCAGCAGCAAAGCGCTGAGGGAATGCTACGAGCAGTACTTC,-,-,TRBJ2-7,TRBV21-1
CASSLVHSNSPLHF,TGTGCCAGCAGCTTAGTACACAGTAATTCCCCCCTCCACTTT,-,-,TRBJ1-6,TRBV11-2
CASSFRSWQGARGNTIYF,TGTGCCAGCAGTTTTAGGAGTTGGCAGGGGGCGCGCGGAAACACCATATATTTT,TRBD1,few,TRBJ1-3,TRBV28
CASSSSGSGANVLTF,TGTGCCAGCAGCTCATCAGGGTCTGGGGCCAACGTCCTGACTTTC,-,-,TRBJ2-6,TRBV9
CASRRGQGVWTEAFF,TGTGCCAGCAGGAGGGGGCAGGGAGTGTGGACTGAAGCTTTCTTT,TRBD1,-,TRBJ1-1,TRBV28
CASSGIQRVQETQYF,TGTGCCAGCAGTGGGATACAGCGGGTCCAAGAGACCCAGTACTTC,-,-,TRBJ2-5,TRBV28
CASSVGPSGGFSYNEQFF,TGTGCCAGCAGCGTAGGTCCCAGCGGGGGGTTCTCCTACAATGAGCAGTTCTTC,TRBD2,-,TRBJ2-1,TRBV9
CASSPWTSATDTQYF,TGTGCCAGCAGCCCCTGGACTAGCGCCACAGATACGCAGTATTTT,TRBD2,-,TRBJ2-3,TRBV11-2
CASSEGHRDRAPKNIQYF,TGCGCCAGCAGTGAGGGACACCGGGACAGGGCCCCGAAAAACATTCAGTACTTC,TRBD1,-,TRBJ2-4,TRBV10-1
CASKEQGGSYEQYF,TGTGCCAGTAAGGAGCAAGGAGGGTCCTACGAGCAGTACTTC,-,-,TRBJ2-7,TRBV19
CASSSPGVGMEKLFF,TGTGCCAGCAGTTCCCCAGGGGTTGGTATGGAAAAACTGTTTTTT,-,-,TRBJ1-4,TRBV28
CASSYSSRGADNEQFF,TGTGCCAGCAGTTACTCGAGCCGGGGGGCCGACAATGAGCAGTTCTTC,-,-,TRBJ2-1,TRBV6-5
CASRGQGSYNSPLHF,TGTGCCAGCAGGGGGCAGGGCTCCTATAATTCACCCCTCCACTTT,-,-,TRBJ1-6,TRBV6-5
CASSYNQGANTEAFF,TGCGCCAGCAGCTATAACCAGGGGGCCAACACTGAAGCTTTCTTT,TRBD1,-,TRBJ1-1,TRBV5-1
CASSYSDTPDTQYF,TGTGCCAGCAGTTATTCGGACACACCAGATACGCAGTATTTT,-,-,TRBJ2-3,TRBV6-5
CASSLYGRVNRNTIYF,TGTGCCAGCAGTTTATACGGCAGGGTTAACAGAAACACCATATATTTT,-,-,TRBJ1-3,TRBV28
CASSEGGTGELFF,TGTGCCAGCAGTGAAGGAGGAACCGGGGAGCTGTTTTTT,-,-,TRBJ2-2,TRBV2
CASSRFPRGAQETQYF,TGTGCCAGCAGCCGTTTTCCGCGGGGGGCCCAAGAGACCCAGTACTTC,TRBD2,-,TRBJ2-5,TRBV7-2
CASSYWQEETQYF,TGTGCCAGCAGTTACTGGCAGGAAGAGACCCAGTACTTC,-,-,TRBJ2-5,TRBV6-6
CASSSGQGLTSYNEQFF,TGTGCCAGCAGTTCGGGACAGGGTTTAACATCCTACAATGAGCAGTTCTTC,TRBD1,-,TRBJ2-1,TRBV7-9
CASSWVGRTNEKLFF,TGCGCCAGCAGCTGGGTCGGGAGGACTAATGAAAAACTGTTTTTT,-,once,TRBJ1-4,TRBV5-1
CASSEARGADTQYF,TGTGCCAGCAGCGAGGCGCGGGGGGCAGATACGCAGTATTTT,TRBD2,-,TRBJ2-3,TRBV9
CASSRPRGSHGYTF,TGTGCCAGCAGCCGCCCCAGGGGAAGTCATGGCTACACCTTC,-,-,TRBJ1-2,TRBV7-8
CASSLQGFRQNQPQHF,TGTGCCAGCAGCCTACAGGGTTTTAGACAAAATCAGCCCCAGCATTTT,-,few,TRBJ1-5,TRBV2
CAWSPAGTVNQPQHF,TGTGCCTGGAGCCCGGCCGGGACAGTTAATCAGCCCCAGCATTTT,TRBD1,once,TRBJ1-5,TRBV30
CASTPSPWTGIHEQYF,TGTGCCAGCACCCCGTCTCCCTGGACAGGGATCCACGAGCAGTACTTC,TRBD1,-,TRBJ2-7,TRBV28
CASSYSSGGSYEQYF,TGTGCCAGCAGTTACTCTAGCGGGGGATCCTACGAGCAGTACTTC,TRBD2,-,TRBJ2-7,TRBV6-5
CASSVDGEGNEKLFF,TGTGCCAGCAGCGTAGACGGGGAGGGTAATGAAAAACTGTTTTTT,-,-,TRBJ1-4,TRBV9
CASSLEPTGANEQFF,TGTGCCAGCAGCTTAGAACCGACAGGGGCGAATGAGCAGTTCTTC,TRBD1,few,TRBJ2-1,TRBV11-3
CASSIQGISYNEQFF,TGTGCCAGCAGTATACAGGGTATCTCCTACAATGAGCAGTTCTTC,-,-,TRBJ2-1,TRBV9
CASSFGTGGEMKQYF,TGTGCCAGCAGCTTCGGGACAGGGGGCGAGATGAAGCAGTACTTC,TRBD1,-,TRBJ2-7,TRBV9